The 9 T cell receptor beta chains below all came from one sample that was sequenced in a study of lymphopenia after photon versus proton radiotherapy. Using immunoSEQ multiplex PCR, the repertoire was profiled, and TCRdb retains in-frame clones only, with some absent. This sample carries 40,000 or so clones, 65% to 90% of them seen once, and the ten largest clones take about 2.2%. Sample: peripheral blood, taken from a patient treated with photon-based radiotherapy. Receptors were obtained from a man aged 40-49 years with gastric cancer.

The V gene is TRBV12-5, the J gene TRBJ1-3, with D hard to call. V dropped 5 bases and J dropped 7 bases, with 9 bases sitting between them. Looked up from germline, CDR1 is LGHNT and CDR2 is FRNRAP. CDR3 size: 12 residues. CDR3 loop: CASGAQQNTIYF. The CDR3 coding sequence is TGTGCTAGTGGTGCACAACAGAACACCATATATTTT.

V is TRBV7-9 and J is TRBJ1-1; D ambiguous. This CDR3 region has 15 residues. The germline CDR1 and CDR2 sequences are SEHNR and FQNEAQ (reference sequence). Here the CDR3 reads CFFAHTGRVNTEAFF. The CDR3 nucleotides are TGTTTCTTCGCTCATACCGGACGTGTTAACACTGAAGCTTTCTTT.

CDR3 residues: CASSGETSFFAGELFF. CDR3 coding DNA: TGTGCCAGTAGTGGGGAGACTAGTTTTTTCGCCGGGGAGCTGTTTTTT. The chain carries TRBV19 and TRBJ2-2, with a possible D match to TRBD2 (6 bases). V lost 5 bases and J lost 6, with 19 bases in between. Germline assignment: CDR1 LNHDA and CDR2 SQIVND (reference sequence). CDR3 length: 16 residues. Full variable domain (missing parts from reference TRBV19 and TRBJ2-2): DGGITQSPKYLFRKEGQNVTLSCEQNLNHDAMYWYRQDPGQGLRLIYYSQIVNDFQKGDIAEGYSVSREKKESFPLTVTSAQKNPTAFYLCASSGETSFFAGELFFGEGSRLTVL.

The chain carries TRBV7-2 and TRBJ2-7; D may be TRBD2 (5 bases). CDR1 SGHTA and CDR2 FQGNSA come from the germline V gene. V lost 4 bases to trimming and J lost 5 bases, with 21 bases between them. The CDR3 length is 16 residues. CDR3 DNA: TGTGCCAGCAGCTCAGACCCCGTCAGAGGGTCCCACGAGCAGTACTTC. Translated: CASSSDPVRGSHEQYF.

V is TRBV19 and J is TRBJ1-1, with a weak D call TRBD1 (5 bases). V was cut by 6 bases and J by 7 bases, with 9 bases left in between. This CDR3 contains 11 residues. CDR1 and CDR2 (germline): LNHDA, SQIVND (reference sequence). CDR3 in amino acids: CASRTEIEAFF. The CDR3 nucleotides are TGTGCCAGTAGGACAGAGATTGAAGCTTTCTTT. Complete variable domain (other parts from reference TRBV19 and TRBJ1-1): DGGITQSPKYLFRKEGQNVTLSCEQNLNHDAMYWYRQDPGQGLRLIYYSQIVNDFQKGDIAEGYSVSREKKESFPLTVTSAQKNPTAFYLCASRTEIEAFFGQGTRLTVV.

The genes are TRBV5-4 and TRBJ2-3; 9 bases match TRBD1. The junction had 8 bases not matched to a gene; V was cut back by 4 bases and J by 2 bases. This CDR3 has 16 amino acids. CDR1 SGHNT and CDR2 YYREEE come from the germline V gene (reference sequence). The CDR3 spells CASSTRDREVTDTQYF. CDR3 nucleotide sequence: TGTGCCAGCAGCACCCGGGACAGGGAAGTCACAGATACGCAGTATTTT.

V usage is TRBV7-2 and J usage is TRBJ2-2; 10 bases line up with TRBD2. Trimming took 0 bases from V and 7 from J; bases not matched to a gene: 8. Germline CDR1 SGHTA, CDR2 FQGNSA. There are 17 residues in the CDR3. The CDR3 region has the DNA TGTGCCAGCAGCTTAGCGCAAAGCGGGGGGGCCATCGGGGAGCTGTTTTTT. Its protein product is CASSLAQSGGAIGELFF. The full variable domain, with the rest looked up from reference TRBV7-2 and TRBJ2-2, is GAGVSQSPSNKVTEKGKDVELRCDPISGHTALYWYRQSLGQGLEFLIYFQGNSAPDKSGLPSDRFSAERTGGSVSTLTIQRTQQEDSAVYLCASSLAQSGGAIGELFFGEGSRLTVL.

The DNA of the CDR3 is TGTGCCAGCAGTCTCGGTGGGCTAGCGGGGGCCGAGCAGTACTTC. Translated: CASSLGGLAGAEQYF. The V and J genes are TRBV27 and TRBJ2-5, with TRBD2 identical over 10 bases. The DNA end lines up better with TRBJ2-7; the J call may be wrong. Germline V CDR1 and CDR2: MNHEY, SMNVEV (reference sequence). The CDR3 consists of 15 residues.

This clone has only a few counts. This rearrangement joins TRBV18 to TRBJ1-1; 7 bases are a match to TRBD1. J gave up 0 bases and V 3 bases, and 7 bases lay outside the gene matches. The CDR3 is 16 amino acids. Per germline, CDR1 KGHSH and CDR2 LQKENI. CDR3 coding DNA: TGTGCCAGCTCACCGATTACAGGGGCCCTGAACACTGAAGCTTTCTTT. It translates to CASSPITGALNTEAFF.